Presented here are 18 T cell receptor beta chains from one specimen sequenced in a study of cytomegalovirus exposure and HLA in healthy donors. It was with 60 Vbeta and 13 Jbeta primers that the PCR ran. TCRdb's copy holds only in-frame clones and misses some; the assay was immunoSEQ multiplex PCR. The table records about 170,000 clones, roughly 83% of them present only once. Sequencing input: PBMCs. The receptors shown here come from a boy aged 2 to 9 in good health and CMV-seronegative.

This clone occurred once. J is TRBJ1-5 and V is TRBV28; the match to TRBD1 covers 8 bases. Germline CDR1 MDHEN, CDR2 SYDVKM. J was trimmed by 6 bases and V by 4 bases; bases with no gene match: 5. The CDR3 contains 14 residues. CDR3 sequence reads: CASSWQGAVQPQHF. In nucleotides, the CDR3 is TGTGCCAGCAGTTGGCAGGGGGCGGTTCAGCCCCAGCATTTT.

The CDR3 sequence: CASSSGTGGGYEQYF. In DNA, the CDR3 is TGTGCCAGCAGTTCCGGGACAGGGGGAGGCTACGAGCAGTACTTC. The chain recombines TRBV27 with TRBJ2-7, with 11 bases aligning to TRBD1. From germline, CDR1 is MNHEY and CDR2 SMNVEV (reference sequence). Trimming cost V 4 bases and J 3 bases; bases outside gene matches: 5. CDR3 length: 15 residues.

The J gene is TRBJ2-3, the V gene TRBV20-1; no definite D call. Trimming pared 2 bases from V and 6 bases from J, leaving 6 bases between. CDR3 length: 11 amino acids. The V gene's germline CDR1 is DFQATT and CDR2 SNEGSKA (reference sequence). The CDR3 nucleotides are TGCAGTGCTAGACTAGTGGATACGCAGTATTTT. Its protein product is CSARLVDTQYF.

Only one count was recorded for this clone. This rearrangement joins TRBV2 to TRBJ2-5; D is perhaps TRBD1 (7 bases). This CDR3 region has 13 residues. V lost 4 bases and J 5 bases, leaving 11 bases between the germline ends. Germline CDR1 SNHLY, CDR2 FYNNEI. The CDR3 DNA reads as TGTGCCAGCAGTGCCCAGGGGGGTGAGACCCAGTACTTC. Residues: CASSAQGGETQYF.

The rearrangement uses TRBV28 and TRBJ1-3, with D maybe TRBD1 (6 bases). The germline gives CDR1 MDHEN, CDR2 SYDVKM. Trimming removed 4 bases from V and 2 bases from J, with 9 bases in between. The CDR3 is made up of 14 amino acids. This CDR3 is CASSSQGTGNTIYF. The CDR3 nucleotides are TGTGCCAGCAGTTCCCAGGGGACTGGAAACACCATATATTTT. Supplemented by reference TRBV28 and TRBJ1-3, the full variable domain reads DVKVTQSSRYLVKRTGEKVFLECVQDMDHENMFWYRQDPGLGLRLIYFSYDVKMKEKGDIPEGYSVSREKKERFSLILESASTNQTSMYLCASSSQGTGNTIYFGEGSWLTVV.

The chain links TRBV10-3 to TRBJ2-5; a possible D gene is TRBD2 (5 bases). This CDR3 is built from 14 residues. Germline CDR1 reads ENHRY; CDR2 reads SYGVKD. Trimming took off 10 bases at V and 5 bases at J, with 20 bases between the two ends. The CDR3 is CATAPGTRGETQYF. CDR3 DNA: TGTGCCACCGCCCCGGGAACCCGCGGGGAGACCCAGTACTTC.

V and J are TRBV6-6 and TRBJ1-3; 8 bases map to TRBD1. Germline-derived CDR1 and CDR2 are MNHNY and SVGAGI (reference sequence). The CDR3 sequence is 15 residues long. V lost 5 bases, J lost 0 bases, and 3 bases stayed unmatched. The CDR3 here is CASSGTGFSGNTIYF. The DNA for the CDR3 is TGTGCCAGCAGTGGGACAGGATTCTCTGGAAACACCATATATTTT.

The CDR3 is CAWSSGTQNYGYTF. CDR3 coding DNA: TGTGCCTGGAGTTCAGGGACTCAAAACTATGGCTACACCTTC. J is TRBJ1-2 and V is TRBV30; maybe TRBD1 (5 bases). The CDR3 runs 14 residues. Germline V CDR1 and CDR2: GTSNPN, SVGIG (reference sequence). Trimming left V 2 bases short and J 2 bases short, with 12 bases between.

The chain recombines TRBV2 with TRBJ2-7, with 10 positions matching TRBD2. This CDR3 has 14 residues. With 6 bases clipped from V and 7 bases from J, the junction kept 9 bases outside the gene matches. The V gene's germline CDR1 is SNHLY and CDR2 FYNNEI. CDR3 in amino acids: CASRPSGSIKEQYF. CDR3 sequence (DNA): TGTGCCAGCAGGCCTAGCGGGAGCATAAAGGAGCAGTACTTC.

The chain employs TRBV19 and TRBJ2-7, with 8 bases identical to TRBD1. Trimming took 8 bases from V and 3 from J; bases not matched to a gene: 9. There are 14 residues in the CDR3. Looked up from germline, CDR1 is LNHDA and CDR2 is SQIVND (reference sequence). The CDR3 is CASSVTGDFYEQYF. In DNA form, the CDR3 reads TGTGCCAGTTCCGTGACAGGGGATTTCTACGAGCAGTACTTC.

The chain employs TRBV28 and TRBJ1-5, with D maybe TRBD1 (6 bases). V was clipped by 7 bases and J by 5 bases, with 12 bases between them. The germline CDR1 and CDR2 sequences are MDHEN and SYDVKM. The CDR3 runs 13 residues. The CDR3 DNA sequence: TGTGCCAGCAAACAGGGAACTTATCAGCCCCAGCATTTT. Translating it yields CASKQGTYQPQHF. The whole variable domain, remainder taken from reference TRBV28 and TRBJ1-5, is DVKVTQSSRYLVKRTGEKVFLECVQDMDHENMFWYRQDPGLGLRLIYFSYDVKMKEKGDIPEGYSVSREKKERFSLILESASTNQTSMYLCASKQGTYQPQHFGDGTRLSIL.

Written as DNA, the CDR3 is TGTGCCAGCAGTTTATTTGTGGGAGGGCTTACCGAGCAGTACTTC. Its protein product is CASSLFVGGLTEQYF. The rearrangement links TRBV27 to TRBJ2-7; 7 nucleotides line up with TRBD2. J gave up 6 bases and V 1 base, and 9 bases lay outside the gene matches. The germline gives CDR1 MNHEY, CDR2 SMNVEV (reference sequence). This CDR3 is 15 amino acids long.

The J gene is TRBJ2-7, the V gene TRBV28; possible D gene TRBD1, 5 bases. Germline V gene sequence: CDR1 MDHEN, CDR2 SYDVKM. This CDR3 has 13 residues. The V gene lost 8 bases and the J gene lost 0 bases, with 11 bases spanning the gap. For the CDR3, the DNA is TGTGCCAGCCATGTGACAGACTCCTACGAGCAGTACTTC. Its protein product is CASHVTDSYEQYF.

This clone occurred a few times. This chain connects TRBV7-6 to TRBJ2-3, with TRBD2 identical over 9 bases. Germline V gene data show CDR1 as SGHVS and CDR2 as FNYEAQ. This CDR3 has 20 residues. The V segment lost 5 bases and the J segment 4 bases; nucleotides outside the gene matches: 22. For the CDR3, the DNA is TGTGCCAGCAGCCTCCATAGCGGGAGTTCGACCCTGGCCCTATCAGATACGCAGTATTTT. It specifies CASSLHSGSSTLALSDTQYF.

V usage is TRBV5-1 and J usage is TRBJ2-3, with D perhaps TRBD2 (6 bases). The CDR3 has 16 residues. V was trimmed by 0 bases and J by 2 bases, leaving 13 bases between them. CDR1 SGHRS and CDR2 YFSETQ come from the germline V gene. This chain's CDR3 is CASSLAGRTDTDTQYF. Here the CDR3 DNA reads TGCGCCAGCAGCTTGGCAGGGAGGACTGACACAGATACGCAGTATTTT. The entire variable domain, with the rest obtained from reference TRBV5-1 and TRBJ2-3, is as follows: KAGVTQTPRYLIKTRGQQVTLSCSPISGHRSVSWYQQTPGQGLQFLFEYFSETQRNKGNFPGRFSGRQFSNSRSEMNVSTLELGDSALYLCASSLAGRTDTDTQYFGPGTRLTVL.

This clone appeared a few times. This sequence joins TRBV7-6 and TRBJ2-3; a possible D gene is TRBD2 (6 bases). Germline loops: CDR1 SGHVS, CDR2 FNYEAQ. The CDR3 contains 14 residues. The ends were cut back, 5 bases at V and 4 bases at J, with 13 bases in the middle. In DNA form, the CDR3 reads TGTGCCAGCAGCCGCGGGACTTCGCCAGATACGCAGTATTTT. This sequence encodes CASSRGTSPDTQYF.

The CDR3 nucleotides read TGCGCCAGCAGCCTACCCGGACTAGCGGGAGAGAATGAGCAGTTCTTC. It specifies CASSLPGLAGENEQFF. V is TRBV5-1 and J is TRBJ2-1, with 13 bases identical to TRBD2. J lost 7 bases, V lost 4 bases, and 8 bases had no gene match. Looked up from germline, CDR1 is SGHRS and CDR2 is YFSETQ. This CDR3 has 16 residues.

The CDR3 loop is CATSRDGAASSNQPQHF. CDR3 nucleotide sequence: TGTGCCACCAGCAGAGATGGGGCGGCATCTAGCAATCAGCCCCAGCATTTT. The chain is built from TRBV15 and TRBJ1-5, with a tentative D call TRBD1 (5 bases). This CDR3 has 17 residues. Trimming took 0 bases from V and 0 from J, leaving 12 bases between them. CDR1 is LNHNV, CDR2 YYDKDF, per germline (reference sequence).